These 22 T cell receptor beta chains were sequenced from one sample in a study of T cells in Graves' hyperthyroidism and ophthalmopathy (dated by TCRdb to the late 2010s). The library was produced with multiplex PCR. Sequencing was performed on an Illumina HiSeq 2000. The TCR beta CDR3 regions were amplified from RNA transcripts. For the first round of RT-PCR on the TCR CDR3, the HTBI primer set was used together with the Qiagen OneStep RT-PCR kit. The raw public data were reprocessed by TCRdb itself: fastp quality trimming at Q25, MiXCR clonotype calling, in-frame beta chains only. Rows matching on CDR3 protein sequence are summarized as one entry with the most common DNA and genes. Recorded for this sample are around 380,000 distinct CDR3 sequences; roughly 14% of them occurred a single time. In total, the top ten clones hold around 21% of the sample. The sequenced sample was blood. The receptors derive from a man younger than 40 with Graves' hyperthyroidism that later progressed to Graves' ophthalmopathy.

This clonotype was picked up a small number of times. The chain combines TRBV18 with TRBJ1-2; weak D call: TRBD1 (6 bases). This CDR3 is built from 15 residues. Trimming left V 2 bases short and J 2 bases short, with 12 bases between. The germline gives CDR1 KGHSH, CDR2 LQKENI. CDR3 region: CASSPGQGKNYGYTF. The CDR3 DNA sequence: TGTGCCAGCTCACCAGGGCAGGGGAAGAACTATGGCTACACCTTC.

This clonotype was recorded a few times. The rearrangement uses TRBV5-1 and TRBJ2-5, with 9 bases fitting TRBD1. J lost 5 bases, V lost 1 base, and 9 bases had no gene match. The V gene's germline CDR1 is SGHRS and CDR2 YFSETQ. The CDR3 consists of 16 residues. CDR3 protein: CASSLIPGQGSETQYF. The CDR3 DNA follows: TGCGCCAGCAGCTTGATCCCGGGACAGGGTTCGGAGACCCAGTACTTC.

With respect to this clonotype: An end of the junction does not agree with germline; a read error may underlie this. The V gene is TRBV3-1, the J gene TRBJ2-1; 15 nucleotides agree with TRBD2. The germline CDR1 and CDR2 sequences are LGHDT and YNNKEL (reference sequence). The CDR3 length is 17 residues. Here the CDR3 DNA reads TGTGCCAGCAGCATTTGGACTAGCGGGGGGGTTTACAATGGGCAGTTCTTC. Translation gives CASSIWTSGGVYNGQFF.

There are a few counts of this clonotype. The chain links TRBV7-2 to TRBJ1-6, with a possible D match to TRBD1 (6 bases). The germline gives CDR1 SGHTA, CDR2 FQGNSA. This CDR3 has 12 amino acids. With 3 bases removed from V and 10 bases from J, the gap between germline ends came to 7 bases. CDR3 protein: CASSFQGSPLHF. DNA of the CDR3: TGTGCCAGCAGCTTCCAGGGGTCACCCCTCCACTTT. Full variable domain (missing parts from reference TRBV7-2 and TRBJ1-6): GAGVSQSPSNKVTEKGKDVELRCDPISGHTALYWYRQSLGQGLEFLIYFQGNSAPDKSGLPSDRFSAERTGGSVSTLTIQRTQQEDSAVYLCASSFQGSPLHFGNGTRLTVT.

This clonotype has ten or more counts. V and J are TRBV20-1 and TRBJ2-7; 11 nucleotides align to TRBD1. The junction had 6 bases not matched to a gene; V was cut back by 8 bases and J by 3 bases. This CDR3 is 13 amino acids long. The germline V gene has CDR1 DFQATT and CDR2 SNEGSKA (reference sequence). CDR3 protein: CSHSGTGGYEQYF. The CDR3 region has the DNA TGCAGTCATTCCGGGACAGGGGGCTACGAGCAGTACTTC.

The chain links TRBV4-1 to TRBJ1-1, with a weak D call TRBD1 (6 bases). The germline V and J ends were trimmed by 4 bases and 1 base, with 10 bases remaining between them. This CDR3 region has 14 residues. The germline V gene encodes CDR1 MGHRA and CDR2 YSYEKL. As DNA, the CDR3 is TGCGCCAGCAGCCTGGGGGCTCGGAACACTGAAGCTTTCTTT. It encodes CASSLGARNTEAFF.

Ten or more counts support this clonotype. The J gene is TRBJ1-2, the V gene TRBV28; possibly TRBD1 for D (6 bases). From germline, CDR1 is MDHEN and CDR2 SYDVKM. The V and J ends lost 3 bases and 8 bases respectively, with 10 bases between them. There are 12 residues in the CDR3. CDR3 sequence (DNA): TGTGCCAGCAGTTTTATGGGGGGCGGCTACACCTTC. Translated: CASSFMGGGYTF.

The chain joins TRBV15 to TRBJ2-4; D tentatively fits TRBD1 or TRBD2 (7 bases each). The length of the CDR3 is 15 residues. CDR1 is LNHNV, CDR2 YYDKDF, per germline (reference sequence). V was pared by 0 bases and J by 6 bases, with 12 bases between. This CDR3 is CATSRDPGGGNIQYF. The CDR3 coding sequence is TGTGCCACCAGCAGAGATCCAGGGGGGGGAAACATTCAGTACTTC. Based on the CDR3 plus reference TRBV15 and TRBJ2-4, the full variable domain is DAMVIQNPRYQVTQFGKPVTLSCSQTLNHNVMYWYQQKSSQAPKLLFHYYDKDFNNEADTPDNFQSRRPNTSFCFLDIRSPGLGDTAMYLCATSRDPGGGNIQYFGAGTRLSVL.

V usage is TRBV5-5 and J usage is TRBJ2-2, with D possibly being TRBD1 or TRBD2 (5 bases each). The V end lost 6 bases, the J end lost 0 bases, and 12 bases lay between the germline ends. The length of the CDR3 is 15 residues. Germline loops: CDR1 SGHKS, CDR2 YYEKEE (reference sequence). The CDR3 protein is CASTSRGTNTGELFF. DNA for the CDR3: TGTGCCAGCACCTCGAGGGGCACGAACACCGGGGAGCTGTTTTTT.

This clonotype was observed many times. The V gene is TRBV7-2, the J gene TRBJ1-4; D is perhaps TRBD1 (6 bases). The germline V and J ends were trimmed by 5 bases and 6 bases, with 10 bases remaining between them. CDR1 is SGHTA, CDR2 FQGNSA, per germline. This CDR3 spans 13 amino acids. This CDR3 is CASSHRADEKLFF. The DNA for the CDR3 is TGTGCCAGCAGCCACAGGGCAGATGAAAAACTGTTTTTT.

This clonotype showed up many times. This chain links TRBV7-2 with TRBJ2-3; the match to TRBD2 covers 7 bases. The CDR3 runs 14 residues. Germline CDR1 and CDR2: SGHTA and FQGNSA. The trim removed 1 base at V and 3 bases at J, leaving 1 base unmatched. This CDR3 is CASSLELATDTQYF. CDR3 nucleotides: TGTGCCAGCAGCTTAGAACTAGCGACAGATACGCAGTATTTT.

The chain's CDR3 is CASSYSGRNQPQHF. The CDR3 region has the DNA TGTGCCAGCAGTTACTCAGGGCGGAATCAGCCCCAGCATTTT. This sequence joins TRBV6-5 and TRBJ1-5; no firm D call. V was pared by 0 bases and J by 4 bases, with 7 bases between. Germline V gene data show CDR1 as MNHEY and CDR2 as SVGAGI. This CDR3 has 14 residues.

There are many counts of this clonotype. This chain's CDR3 is CASSPSGFTDTQYF. CDR3 DNA: TGTGCCAGCAGCCCCTCGGGGTTCACAGATACGCAGTATTTT. The gene calls are TRBV11-1 and TRBJ2-3, with D tentatively TRBD2 (5 bases). Trimming stripped 5 bases from V and 2 bases from J, with 11 bases between. This CDR3 spans 14 amino acids. Germline values: CDR1 SGHAT, CDR2 FQDESV (reference sequence).

This clonotype was picked up many times. The chain links TRBV10-2 to TRBJ1-6; a weak D match, TRBD1 (6 bases). V dropped 0 bases and J dropped 15 bases, with 12 bases sitting between them. Germline CDR1 and CDR2: WSHSY and SAAADI. CDR3 length: 13 amino acids. The CDR3 protein is CASSESWGAHLHF. The CDR3 region has the DNA TGCGCCAGCAGTGAGTCCTGGGGGGCTCACCTCCACTTT.

There are many counts of this clonotype. V is TRBV30 and J is TRBJ2-7; the D gene is possibly TRBD1 (5 bases). The V end was cut by 2 bases, the J end by 4 bases, with 9 bases between. The CDR3 is made up of 12 amino acids. CDR1 and CDR2 (germline): GTSNPN, SVGIG (reference sequence). CDR3 amino acids: CAWSLQAYEQYF. The CDR3, as DNA: TGTGCCTGGAGTCTACAGGCTTACGAGCAGTACTTC.

This clonotype was recorded many times. Germline is not matched at one junction end, which may reflect a read error. V is TRBV7-7 and J is TRBJ2-5, with 10 bases identical to TRBD1. CDR1 SSHAT and CDR2 FNYEAQ come from the germline V gene (reference sequence). The CDR3 totals 15 residues. The CDR3 nucleotides read TGTGCTAGCAGCTTAGGCGGACAGGGGGATGGGACCCAGTACTTC. Encoded protein: CASSLGGQGDGTQYF. Filled out from reference TRBV7-7 and TRBJ2-5, the complete variable domain reads GAGVSQSPRYKVTKRGQDVTLRCDPISSHATLYWYQQALGQGPEFLTYFNYEAQPDKSGLPSDRFSAERPEGSISTLTIQRTEQRDSAMYRCASSLGGQGDGTQYFGPGTRLLVL.

There are many counts of this clonotype. This chain links TRBV12-3 or TRBV12-4 with TRBJ2-3; no reliable D call. Trimming left V 1 base short and J 1 base short, with 12 bases between. The CDR3 totals 16 residues. The DNA for the CDR3 is TGTGCCAGCAGTTTAGTTGGCTGGGCCCGCACAGATACGCAGTATTTT. Amino acid sequence: CASSLVGWARTDTQYF.

This clonotype was recorded at least ten times. The rearrangement links TRBV20-1 to TRBJ1-3; D might be TRBD1 (6 bases). The ends were cut back, 3 bases at V and 0 bases at J, with 9 bases in the middle. This CDR3 contains 14 residues. From germline, CDR1 is DFQATT and CDR2 SNEGSKA (reference sequence). CDR3 sequence reads: CSARDSSSGNTIYF. In DNA form, the CDR3 reads TGCAGTGCTAGGGACAGTTCCTCTGGAAACACCATATATTTT.

V and J are TRBV20-1 and TRBJ2-3, with a tentative D call TRBD2 (5 bases). CDR1 is DFQATT and CDR2 is SNEGSKA in the germline V gene (reference sequence). The CDR3 sequence is 14 residues long. Trimming pared 4 bases from V and 5 bases from J, leaving 16 bases between. The CDR3 loop reads CSANNREGGDTQYF. The CDR3, as DNA: TGCAGTGCTAATAACCGAGAGGGCGGAGATACGCAGTATTTT.

This clonotype occurred a few times. The chain joins TRBV6-1 to TRBJ1-5, with 8 bases aligning to TRBD1. The CDR3 runs 13 residues. CDR1 and CDR2 from the germline V gene are MNHNS and SASEGT. With 11 bases clipped from V and 3 bases from J, the junction kept 6 bases outside the gene matches. DNA of the CDR3: TGTGCCGGCCGGACAGGGCCCAATCAGCCCCAGCATTTT. Its translation is CAGRTGPNQPQHF.

Ten or more counts support this clonotype. The J gene is TRBJ2-2, the V gene TRBV6-1; 7 nucleotides align to TRBD1. V lost 7 bases and J lost 0; bases outside the gene matches: 5. The CDR3 runs 15 residues. Germline-derived CDR1 and CDR2 are MNHNS and SASEGT. The CDR3 loop reads CASTQGGANTGELFF. DNA for the CDR3: TGTGCCAGCACCCAAGGGGGCGCGAACACCGGGGAGCTGTTTTTT.

This clonotype was seen at least ten times. The chain employs TRBV12-5 and TRBJ1-6; 7 bases map to TRBD1. Germline CDR1 and CDR2: LGHNT and FRNRAP. The V segment lost 3 bases and the J segment 10 bases; nucleotides outside the gene matches: 6. The CDR3 is made up of 14 amino acids. The CDR3 DNA follows: TGTGCTAGTGGTTTCGGGACAGTTGGATCACCCCTCCACTTT. This sequence encodes CASGFGTVGSPLHF.